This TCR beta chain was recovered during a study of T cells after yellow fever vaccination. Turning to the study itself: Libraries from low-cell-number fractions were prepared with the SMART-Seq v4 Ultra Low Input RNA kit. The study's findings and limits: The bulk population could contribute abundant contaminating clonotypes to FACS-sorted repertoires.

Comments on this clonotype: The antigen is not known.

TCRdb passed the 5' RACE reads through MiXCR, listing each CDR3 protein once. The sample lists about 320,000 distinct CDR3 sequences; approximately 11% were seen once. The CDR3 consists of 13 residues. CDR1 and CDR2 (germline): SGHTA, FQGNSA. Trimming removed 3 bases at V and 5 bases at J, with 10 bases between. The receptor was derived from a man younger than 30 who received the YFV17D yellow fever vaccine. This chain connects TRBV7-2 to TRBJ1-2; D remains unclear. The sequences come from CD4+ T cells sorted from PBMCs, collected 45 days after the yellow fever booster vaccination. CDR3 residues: CASSFSEGYGYTF. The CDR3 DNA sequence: TGTGCCAGCAGCTTTAGTGAAGGGTATGGCTACACCTTC. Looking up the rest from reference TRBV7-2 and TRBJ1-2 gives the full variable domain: GAGVSQSPSNKVTEKGKDVELRCDPISGHTALYWYRQSLGQGLEFLIYFQGNSAPDKSGLPSDRFSAERTGGSVSTLTIQRTQQEDSAVYLCASSFSEGYGYTFGSGTRLTVV.